Following are 23 T cell receptor beta chains from one sample sequenced in a study of blood T cell repertoires in COVID-19. Profiling relied on immunoSEQ multiplex PCR, and the TCRdb table lists in-frame clones only, not all of them. The sample contains about 210,000 clones, around 83% of which appear only once. The sequencing sample was made of peripheral blood. The receptors stem from a woman between 45 and 65 years old with acute or convalescent COVID-19.

CDR3: CASSTSASGSTDTQYF. The CDR3 region has the DNA TGTGCCAGCAGCACGTCGGCTAGCGGGAGCACAGATACGCAGTATTTT. V and J are TRBV7-3 and TRBJ2-3; 8 nucleotides line up with TRBD2. Germline V CDR1 and CDR2: SGHTA, FQGTGA. The CDR3 is 16 residues long. Unmatched junction bases numbered 7, after V lost 5 bases and J lost 0 bases.

The rearrangement uses TRBV5-1 and TRBJ1-5; D is uncertain. In germline, CDR1 is SGHRS, CDR2 YFSETQ. Between the trimmed V and J ends, which lost 1 base and 5 bases, there was a span of 7 bases. CDR3 length equals 13 residues. The CDR3, as DNA: TGCGCCAGCAGCTTGAATAGAGATCAGCCCCAGCATTTT. As protein: CASSLNRDQPQHF.

The CDR3 DNA is TGTGCCTCCACAGGGGGATACTCACCCCTCCACTTT. Translated, it gives CASTGGYSPLHF. The gene calls are TRBV30 and TRBJ1-6, with 8 bases fitting TRBD1. The CDR3 has 12 amino acids. Germline assignment: CDR1 GTSNPN and CDR2 SVGIG (reference sequence). V dropped 7 bases and J dropped 10; count of bases not matched to a gene: 6.

CDR3 sequence: CASSESAPWDTQYF. The DNA of the CDR3 is TGCGCCAGCAGTGAGTCGGCTCCTTGGGATACGCAGTATTTT. The rearrangement links TRBV10-1 to TRBJ2-3; D is ambiguous. Trimming took off 0 bases at V and 6 bases at J, with 10 bases between the two ends. The CDR3 extends over 14 amino acids. The germline V gene has CDR1 WNHNN and CDR2 SYGVQD (reference sequence).

This clone appeared once. The genes are TRBV3-1 (or the pseudogene TRBV3-2) and TRBJ2-3, with 7 positions matching TRBD2. The CDR3 is 14 amino acids. Trimming at V came to 1 base and at J to 4 bases, leaving 2 bases not matched to a gene. Germline assignment: CDR1 LGHDT and CDR2 YNNKEL (reference sequence). The CDR3, as DNA: TGTGCCAGCAGCCAAGGACTAGCTCCAGATACGCAGTATTTT. Translating it yields CASSQGLAPDTQYF.

The chain uses TRBV18 and TRBJ2-7, with a weak D call TRBD1 (5 bases). V lost 3 bases and J 0 bases, leaving 9 bases between the germline ends. CDR3 size: 14 residues. Germline lookup yields CDR1 KGHSH and CDR2 LQKENI. The CDR3 nucleotides read TGTGCCAGCTCACCTAGGGGCTACTCCTACGAGCAGTACTTC. Amino acids: CASSPRGYSYEQYF.

This chain connects TRBV27 to TRBJ1-5; D is possibly TRBD1 (5 bases). Germline V gives CDR1 MNHEY, CDR2 SMNVEV (reference sequence). The ends were cut back, 5 bases at V and 4 bases at J, with 18 bases in the middle. This CDR3 region has 16 residues. The CDR3 region has the DNA TGTGCCAGCAGTCCCCGACAGACTCAACCTAATCAGCCCCAGCATTTT. This encodes CASSPRQTQPNQPQHF.

This clone has just a few counts. This sequence joins TRBV6-5 and TRBJ1-3, with D possibly TRBD1 on 5 matching bases. This CDR3 contains 15 residues. Trimming stripped 5 bases from V and 0 bases from J, with 11 bases between. Germline values: CDR1 MNHEY, CDR2 SVGAGI. Written as DNA, the CDR3 is TGTGCCAGCAGTCGAACCAGGGACTCTGGAAACACCATATATTTT. Encoded protein: CASSRTRDSGNTIYF.

The genes are TRBV5-1 and TRBJ2-1; TRBD1 is a possible D gene (5 bases). Germline CDR1 reads SGHRS; CDR2 reads YFSETQ. The ends were cut back, 1 base at V and 2 bases at J, with 10 bases in the middle. This CDR3 contains 15 residues. The CDR3 nucleotides read TGCGCCAGCAGCTTGTTTCCACAGGCCTACAATGAGCAGTTCTTC. Residues: CASSLFPQAYNEQFF. The entire variable domain, with the rest obtained from reference TRBV5-1 and TRBJ2-1, is as follows: KAGVTQTPRYLIKTRGQQVTLSCSPISGHRSVSWYQQTPGQGLQFLFEYFSETQRNKGNFPGRFSGRQFSNSRSEMNVSTLELGDSALYLCASSLFPQAYNEQFFGPGTRLTVL.

The chain uses TRBV5-1 and TRBJ2-7; TRBD1 agrees at 10 bases. V was pared by 4 bases and J by 6 bases, with 10 bases of the junction left unmatched. CDR1 is SGHRS, CDR2 YFSETQ, per germline. CDR3 length: 15 residues. CDR3 region: CASSAPGQGSREQYF. CDR3 in DNA: TGCGCCAGCAGCGCACCGGGACAGGGGAGTCGCGAGCAGTACTTC.

CDR3 loop: CASSSDSWYEQYF. The CDR3 DNA follows: TGCGCCAGCAGCTCGGACAGTTGGTACGAGCAGTACTTC. This chain links TRBV5-1 with TRBJ2-7, with D perhaps TRBD1 (6 bases). The germline V gene has CDR1 SGHRS and CDR2 YFSETQ. This CDR3 is built from 13 residues. The ends were cut back, 3 bases at V and 4 bases at J, with 11 bases in the middle.

The gene calls are TRBV19 and TRBJ1-5; D is unresolved. Trimming shortened V by 5 bases and J by 4 bases, and 12 bases separated the two germline ends. The CDR3 is 14 residues long. In germline, CDR1 is LNHDA, CDR2 SQIVND (reference sequence). This CDR3 is CASSPGFLNQPQHF. In nucleotides, the CDR3 is TGTGCCAGTAGTCCCGGGTTCCTTAATCAGCCCCAGCATTTT.

The chain links TRBV5-6 to TRBJ1-2; D unclear. There are 15 residues in the CDR3. Between the trimmed V and J ends, which lost 4 bases and 7 bases, there was a span of 20 bases. From germline, CDR1 is SGHDT and CDR2 YYEEEE. In DNA form, the CDR3 reads TGTGCCAGCAGCCCCCCAGCGTCCGTTAGTATTGGCTACACCTTC. This gives the protein CASSPPASVSIGYTF.

The chain couples TRBV7-6 to TRBJ2-3; 13 nucleotides align to TRBD2. Germline values: CDR1 SGHVS, CDR2 FNYEAQ. The CDR3 extends over 19 amino acids. Trimming took 2 bases from V and 0 from J; bases not matched to a gene: 8. The CDR3: CASSLPTSGRGRSTDTQYF. CDR3 in DNA: TGTGCCAGCAGCTTACCTACTAGCGGGAGGGGAAGGAGCACAGATACGCAGTATTTT. The full variable domain, its missing parts supplied by reference TRBV7-6 and TRBJ2-3, is GAGVSQSPRYKVTKRGQDVALRCDPISGHVSLYWYRQALGQGPEFLTYFNYEAQQDKSGLPNDRFSAERPEGSISTLTIQRTEQRDSAMYRCASSLPTSGRGRSTDTQYFGPGTRLTVL.

This clone was seen only a few times. The rearrangement joins TRBV28 to TRBJ2-1; 7 bases match TRBD1. Trimming removed 7 bases from V and 0 bases from J; junction bases left unmatched: 6. Germline CDR1 MDHEN, CDR2 SYDVKM. This CDR3 has 15 residues. In DNA, the CDR3 is TGTGCCAGCAAATTGACAGGGAGCTCCTACAATGAGCAGTTCTTC. Protein sequence: CASKLTGSSYNEQFF.

As DNA, the CDR3 is TGCGCCAGCAGCCTACGACTAGCGGGTCTTCACGAGCAGTACTTC. Amino acids: CASSLRLAGLHEQYF. The J gene is TRBJ2-7, the V gene TRBV5-1, with 10 bases aligning to TRBD2. The CDR3 has 15 amino acids. Germline loops: CDR1 SGHRS, CDR2 YFSETQ. Trimming at V came to 4 bases and at J to 5 bases, leaving 9 bases not matched to a gene.

The J gene is TRBJ2-3, the V gene TRBV14; 13 nucleotides line up with TRBD2. The trim removed 4 bases at V and 8 bases at J, leaving 3 bases unmatched. CDR1 and CDR2 from the germline V gene are SGHDN and FVKESK. The CDR3 is 14 amino acids. In DNA, the CDR3 is TGTGCCAGCAGCCCCGGGACTAGCGGGATTACGCAGTATTTT. Residues: CASSPGTSGITQYF.

This clone was seen a handful of times. The chain employs TRBV5-1 and TRBJ1-1; 10 bases are a match to TRBD1. V lost 5 bases, J lost 6 bases, and 10 bases stayed unmatched. CDR1 SGHRS and CDR2 YFSETQ come from the germline V gene. The CDR3 contains 15 residues. CDR3 DNA: TGCGCCAGCAGACCGGGGGGACAGGGGAGCGCTGAAGCTTTCTTT. Translating it yields CASRPGGQGSAEAFF. The variable domain in full, completed from reference TRBV5-1 and TRBJ1-1, reads KAGVTQTPRYLIKTRGQQVTLSCSPISGHRSVSWYQQTPGQGLQFLFEYFSETQRNKGNFPGRFSGRQFSNSRSEMNVSTLELGDSALYLCASRPGGQGSAEAFFGQGTRLTVV.

The chain employs TRBV7-2 and TRBJ2-5; 9 nucleotides align to TRBD1. Germline V CDR1 and CDR2: SGHTA, FQGNSA. This CDR3 region has 14 residues. Trimming cost V 4 bases and J 4 bases; bases outside gene matches: 4. Here the CDR3 reads CASSSGQGVETQYF. CDR3 nucleotides: TGTGCCAGCAGCTCGGGACAGGGCGTAGAGACCCAGTACTTC.

The chain recombines TRBV24-1 with TRBJ2-3; tentatively, D is TRBD2 (6 bases). Germline CDR1 is KGHDR and CDR2 is SFDVKD. This CDR3 is 13 amino acids long. V was clipped by 5 bases and J by 2 bases, with 7 bases between them. CDR3 in DNA: TGTGCCACCAGTGCGGGGGTCACAGATACGCAGTATTTT. Encoded protein: CATSAGVTDTQYF.

The V and J genes are TRBV24-1 and TRBJ2-1; tentative D call: TRBD1 (7 bases). Between the trimmed V and J ends, which lost 2 bases and 3 bases, there was a span of 13 bases. The CDR3 has 16 amino acids. Germline CDR1 and CDR2: KGHDR and SFDVKD. CDR3 DNA: TGTGCCACCAGTGATTCCTCAGGGGGGCTCTACAATGAGCAGTTCTTC. Translating it yields CATSDSSGGLYNEQFF.

The count of this clone is one. The V call is TRBV5-1, the J call TRBJ1-6, with a possible D match to TRBD1 (5 bases). Germline lookup yields CDR1 SGHRS and CDR2 YFSETQ. The CDR3 is 14 amino acids. The V and J ends lost 2 bases and 6 bases respectively, with 9 bases between them. CDR3 sequence reads: CASSFGGTNSPLHF. CDR3 sequence (DNA): TGCGCCAGCAGCTTCGGGGGGACTAATTCACCCCTCCACTTT.

The chain links TRBV28 to TRBJ2-5; 7 positions match TRBD2. V lost 1 base and J lost 5; bases outside the gene matches: 4. Germline lookup yields CDR1 MDHEN and CDR2 SYDVKM. The CDR3 is made up of 14 amino acids. CDR3 residues: CASSLSGRLETQYF. Here the CDR3 DNA reads TGTGCCAGCAGTTTATCCGGGAGGCTGGAGACCCAGTACTTC.